Listed below are T cell receptor beta chains from one sample, sequenced in a study of shared clonotypes between healthy human individuals. Profiled with immunoSEQ multiplex PCR; TCRdb holds only in-frame clones, not every one. The repertoire holds about 470,000 clones, with around 79% as singletons. The sequenced sample was PBMCs. The receptors were sampled from a woman aged 40-49 years in good health. Some clones in this sample may be carry-over from other donors' samples. Each CDR3 is given with its conserved first and last residue. D genes are given only for firm matches. The listing skips clone size in some rows; elsewhere it reads once, few, many or a size class.

clone size	V gene	J gene	D gene	CDR3 protein	CDR3 DNA
.	TRBV14	TRBJ1-2	.	CASSQDLGRSVPSYTF	TGTGCCAGCAGCCAAGATTTGGGCAGGTCGGTGCCAAGCTACACCTTC
.	TRBV5-4	TRBJ1-3	.	CASSSPGVAGNTIYF	TGTGCCAGCAGCTCCCCAGGGGTCGCTGGAAACACCATATATTTT
.	TRBV28	TRBJ1-4	.	CASSRATNEKLFF	TGTGCCAGCAGTCGGGCAACTAATGAAAAACTGTTTTTT
.	TRBV4-1	TRBJ2-7	.	CASSQPGTYEQYF	TGCGCCAGCAGCCAACCCGGGACCTACGAGCAGTACTTC
.	TRBV11-3	TRBJ2-5	TRBD1	CASSRGQGLGQETQYF	TGTGCCAGCAGCCGCGGACAGGGTTTAGGGCAAGAGACCCAGTACTTC
.	TRBV7-6	TRBJ2-1	.	CASSLVGGPSSYNEQFF	TGTGCCAGCAGCTTAGTTGGGGGACCGAGCTCCTACAATGAGCAGTTCTTC
.	TRBV25-1	TRBJ2-1	TRBD2	CASSDPGTSGRALDEQFF	TGTGCCAGCAGTGACCCCGGGACTAGCGGGAGGGCCCTCGATGAGCAGTTCTTC
.	TRBV28	TRBJ2-1	TRBD2	CASSSTGLAGPYNEQFF	TGTGCCAGCAGTTCGACCGGACTAGCGGGCCCATACAATGAGCAGTTCTTC
.	TRBV10-3	TRBJ1-1	.	CAIRRAGEAFF	TGTGCCATCCGACGGGCAGGGGAAGCTTTCTTT
.	TRBV15	TRBJ2-5	TRBD2	CATSSLAGGETQYF	TGTGCCACCAGCAGCTTAGCGGGAGGAGAGACCCAGTACTTC
.	TRBV7-2	TRBJ1-2	TRBD1	CASSFSPGQGFPGYTF	TGTGCCAGCAGCTTCTCTCCGGGACAGGGTTTTCCAGGCTACACCTTC
many	TRBV6-6	TRBJ2-7	TRBD2	CASNPAGGLTYEQYF	TGTGCCAGCAATCCAGCGGGAGGACTGACATACGAGCAGTACTTC
.	TRBV18	TRBJ2-5	TRBD2	CASSPLLAGLQETQYF	TGTGCCAGCTCACCATTGCTAGCGGGACTACAAGAGACCCAGTACTTC
.	TRBV28	TRBJ2-4	TRBD2	CASKLAGVSKNIQYF	TGTGCCAGCAAACTAGCGGGAGTTTCCAAAAACATTCAGTACTTC
.	TRBV19	TRBJ1-1	.	CASSINSAGGTEAFF	TGTGCCAGTAGTATAAATTCGGCAGGAGGGACTGAAGCTTTCTTT
.	TRBV19	TRBJ2-4	TRBD2	CASSPQSGLVGNIQYF	TGTGCCAGTAGTCCCCAATCCGGACTAGTGGGGAACATTCAGTACTTC
.	TRBV7-3	TRBJ1-1	.	CASSFDGSTEAFF	TGTGCCAGCAGCTTCGACGGAAGCACTGAAGCTTTCTTT
.	TRBV9	TRBJ2-1	TRBD2	CASTPVSGGIINEQFF	TGTGCCAGCACCCCAGTAAGCGGGGGGATTATCAATGAGCAGTTCTTC
.	TRBV9	TRBJ1-4	TRBD1	CASSVGNQGGEKLFF	TGTGCCAGCAGCGTTGGTAATCAGGGGGGCGAAAAACTGTTTTTT
.	TRBV5-4	TRBJ2-3	TRBD2	CASRQVGRAFPADTQYF	TGTGCCAGCAGGCAGGTCGGGAGGGCCTTCCCAGCAGATACGCAGTATTTT
.	TRBV15	TRBJ2-6	.	CATSKGTSGANVLTF	TGTGCCACCAGCAAAGGGACCTCTGGGGCCAACGTCCTGACTTTC
.	TRBV10-3	TRBJ1-5	TRBD1	CAISEVRTGGILGNQPQHF	TGTGCCATCAGTGAGGTCCGGACAGGGGGCATTTTAGGCAATCAGCCCCAGCATTTT
many	TRBV4-2	TRBJ2-7	TRBD2	CASSQDSSGTYEQYF	TGTGCCAGCAGCCAAGATTCCAGCGGGACCTACGAGCAGTACTTC
.	TRBV7-2	TRBJ2-7	.	CASSQTSYEQYF	TGTGCCAGCAGCCAAACTAGTTACGAGCAGTACTTC
.	TRBV19	TRBJ2-7	TRBD1	CASRTQGTHEQYF	TGTGCCAGTAGGACACAGGGGACCCACGAGCAGTACTTC
.	TRBV19	TRBJ1-5	TRBD1	CASQGGTGTRNSNQPQHF	TGTGCCAGTCAAGGCGGGACAGGGACTCGCAATAGCAATCAGCCCCAGCATTTT
.	TRBV7-2	TRBJ1-3	.	CASSSWSSGNTIYF	TGTGCCAGCAGCTCCTGGAGCTCTGGAAACACCATATATTTT
many	TRBV11-2	TRBJ2-7	TRBD2	CASSLRLAGPYEQYF	TGTGCCAGCAGCCTCCGACTAGCGGGTCCCTACGAGCAGTACTTC